Listed below are T cell receptor beta chains from one sample, sequenced in a study of cytomegalovirus exposure and HLA in healthy donors. Measured with immunoSEQ multiplex PCR; TCRdb has only the in-frame clones, and not every one. The sample has 160,000 or so clones; roughly 76% are singletons. The sequenced sample was PBMCs. The source of these receptors is a man in his sixties in good health and CMV-seronegative. The CDR3 runs from the conserved cysteine through the conserved F or W. The D gene is left open where the match is weak. Where a row states a size, it is once, few, many or the class of an expanded clone; other rows omit it.

V	size	D	J	CDR3	DNA
TRBV21-1	.	.	TRBJ2-7	CASSKPSRVRNEQYF	TGTGCCAGCAGCAAACCCTCCAGGGTTCGGAACGAGCAGTACTTC
TRBV18	.	.	TRBJ2-7	CASSPQGSWEQYF	TGTGCCAGCTCACCACAGGGGTCGTGGGAGCAGTACTTC
TRBV5-8	.	TRBD1	TRBJ2-2	CASSFQGGWNTGELFF	TGTGCCAGCAGCTTTCAAGGGGGCTGGAACACCGGGGAGCTGTTTTTT
TRBV18	.	TRBD1	TRBJ2-7	CASSDGQATYEQYF	TGTGCCAGCTCCGACGGACAGGCGACCTACGAGCAGTACTTC
TRBV30	.	TRBD1	TRBJ1-2	CAWSAPAGQGARGYTF	TGTGCCTGGAGTGCCCCGGCGGGACAGGGGGCTCGGGGCTACACCTTC
TRBV7-3	.	.	TRBJ2-3	CASSLSGGQGWTDTQYF	TGTGCCAGCAGCTTATCGGGAGGACAGGGTTGGACAGATACGCAGTATTTT
TRBV7-9	.	TRBD1	TRBJ1-6	CSSSVDRGSSPLHF	TGTTCCAGCAGCGTGGACAGGGGGAGTTCACCCCTCCACTTT
TRBV28	few	TRBD2	TRBJ2-3	CASRPSGSSDTQYF	TGTGCCAGCCGACCCAGCGGGAGCTCAGATACGCAGTATTTT
TRBV5-1	.	TRBD2	TRBJ2-7	CASSFGTSGRVYEQYF	TGCGCCAGCAGCTTTGGGACTAGCGGGAGGGTCTACGAGCAGTACTTC
TRBV2	.	.	TRBJ2-3	CANTVGSQRTDTQYF	TGTGCCAACACCGTCGGGAGTCAACGCACAGATACGCAGTATTTT
TRBV4-1	.	.	TRBJ2-2	CASSQDPGSGELFF	TGCGCCAGCAGCCAAGATCCGGGGTCCGGGGAGCTGTTTTTT
TRBV18	few	TRBD1	TRBJ1-1	CASSPDRGQNTEAFF	TGTGCCAGCTCACCCGACAGGGGCCAGAACACTGAAGCTTTCTTT
TRBV7-8	.	.	TRBJ1-3	CASSLGGLSGNTIYF	TGTGCCAGCAGCTTAGGAGGGCTTTCTGGAAACACCATATATTTT
TRBV6-1	.	TRBD1	TRBJ1-6	CASSEPVGTGLYSPLHF	TGTGCCAGCAGTGAGCCCGTAGGGACAGGGTTGTATTCACCCCTCCACTTT
TRBV7-9	few	.	TRBJ1-5	CASSLGALVNQPQHF	TGTGCCAGCAGCTTAGGGGCTTTAGTTAATCAGCCCCAGCATTTT